This is a list of T cell receptor beta chains from one sample in a study of T cells after posttransplantation cyclophosphamide. Profiled with immunoSEQ multiplex PCR; TCRdb holds only in-frame clones, not every one. This sample yields some 3,100 clones, of which roughly 85% are seen a single time; over 6% belongs to the top ten. The source material was PBMCs, sampled after allogeneic stem cell transplant with posttransplant cyclophosphamide. The receptors originated from a female patient in her fifties who received an allogeneic stem cell transplant from an unrelated donor, was CMV-positive, and had acute and chronic GVHD. The graft donor may account for some of the T cells. Each CDR3 is given with its conserved first and last residue. Each record gives: clone size, J gene, V gene, D gene, CDR3 protein, CDR3 DNA. The D gene is left open where the match is weak. Size tells how often a clone was seen (once, few, many) or the class of an expanded clone, and some rows leave it out.

NA | TRBJ2-7 | TRBV6-5 | TRBD2 | CASSYSAGEQYF | TGTGCCAGCAGTTACTCAGCGGGGGAGCAGTACTTC
NA | TRBJ2-3 | TRBV9 | TRBD1 | CASSPGTGADTQYF | TGTGCCAGCAGCCCTGGGACAGGGGCAGATACGCAGTATTTT
NA | TRBJ2-7 | TRBV9 | NA | CASSVGESSYEQYF | TGTGCCAGCAGCGTAGGGGAGAGCTCCTACGAGCAGTACTTC
once | TRBJ2-1 | TRBV6-4 | TRBD2 | CATRTSGSNEQFF | TGTGCCACCAGAACTAGCGGGAGTAATGAGCAGTTCTTC
NA | TRBJ1-2 | TRBV7-8 | TRBD1 | CASSSYEQGALIYGYTF | TGTGCCAGCAGCTCCTACGAACAGGGGGCGCTTATCTATGGCTACACCTTC
NA | TRBJ2-2 | TRBV28 | TRBD1 | CASTSPGTENTGELFF | TGTGCCAGCACCTCCCCCGGGACAGAGAACACCGGGGAGCTGTTTTTT
NA | TRBJ2-3 | TRBV7-2 | TRBD2 | CASSRGLAGFTDTQYF | TGTGCCAGCAGCCGCGGACTAGCGGGGTTCACAGATACGCAGTATTTT
NA | TRBJ1-5 | TRBV6-1 | NA | CASTLGGGQPQHF | TGTGCCAGCACGTTAGGGGGGGGTCAGCCCCAGCATTTT
few | TRBJ2-5 | TRBV5-1 | TRBD1 | CASSRMDRGLETQYF | TGCGCCAGCAGCCGCATGGACAGGGGTCTGGAGACCCAGTACTTC
NA | TRBJ1-1 | TRBV10-3 | TRBD1 | CAISEGDRDAFF | TGTGCCATCAGTGAGGGGGACAGGGACGCTTTCTTT
once | TRBJ2-2 | TRBV19 | TRBD2 | CASSGTSQVRTGELFF | TGTGCCAGTAGTGGGACTAGTCAAGTGCGCACCGGGGAGCTGTTTTTT
NA | TRBJ2-5 | TRBV6-1 | TRBD1 | CASSTQVQGWETQYF | TGTGCCAGCAGTACTCAGGTACAGGGGTGGGAGACCCAGTACTTC
NA | TRBJ2-7 | TRBV7-9 | TRBD1 | CASSGWDRSYEQYF | TGTGCCAGCAGCGGTTGGGACAGATCCTACGAGCAGTACTTC